This T cell receptor (beta chain) is drawn from a study of shared clonotypes between healthy human individuals. Trimming left V 5 bases short and J 1 base short, with 12 bases between. Germline CDR1 and CDR2: MGHDK and SYGVNS. This CDR3 region has 14 residues. Produced via immunoSEQ multiplex PCR; TCRdb's table is partial and in-frame only. The sample yields around 440,000 clones, about 74% seen once. The rearrangement uses TRBV25-1 and TRBJ2-7, with D perhaps TRBD2 (5 bases). The sequence was collected from a woman aged 35 to 49 in good health. Some clones in this sample may be carry-over from other donors' samples. Specimen: PBMCs. CDR3 in amino acids: CASSNTRRSYEQYF. CDR3 DNA sequence: TGTGCCAGCAGTAACACGCGGAGGTCCTACGAGCAGTACTTC.